This T cell receptor (beta chain) came from a study of blood T cell repertoires in COVID-19. Background on the study: The samples span acute and convalescent COVID-19 from the United States, Italy and Spain. Sources were T cells, B-cell-depleted T cells, or PBMCs; the material itself was cDNA or gDNA.

This clone has just one count. J gave up 5 bases and V 4 bases, and 4 bases lay outside the gene matches. There are 13 residues in the CDR3. As originally analysed: For nucleated cells, counts were estimated from reference gene primer amplification. Sequencing used immunoSEQ multiplex PCR; TCRdb keeps in-frame clones, though not all of them. The V and J calls and clone size are taken from that table; D and trimming were inferred from the DNA. The sample records tens of thousands of clones, around 84% being singletons. This sequence originates from a human donor in a cohort sampled during active COVID-19. Sequenced sample: peripheral blood. The rearrangement joins TRBV12-3 or TRBV12-4 to TRBJ2-5; TRBD1 aligns across 7 bases. CDR3 DNA: TGTGCCAGCAGTTGGGACAGTGGGGAGACCCAGTACTTC. This sequence encodes CASSWDSGETQYF.